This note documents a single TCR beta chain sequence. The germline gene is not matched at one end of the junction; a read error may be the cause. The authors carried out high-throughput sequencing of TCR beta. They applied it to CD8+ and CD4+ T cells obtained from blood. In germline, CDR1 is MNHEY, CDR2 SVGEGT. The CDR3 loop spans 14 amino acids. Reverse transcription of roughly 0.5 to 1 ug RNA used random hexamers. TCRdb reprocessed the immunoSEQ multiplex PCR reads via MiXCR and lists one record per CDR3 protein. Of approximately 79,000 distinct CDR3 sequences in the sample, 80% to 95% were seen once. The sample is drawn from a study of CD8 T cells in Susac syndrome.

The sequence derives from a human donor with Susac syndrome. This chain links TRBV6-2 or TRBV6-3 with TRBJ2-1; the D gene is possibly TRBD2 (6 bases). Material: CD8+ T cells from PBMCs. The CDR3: CASSYWFRGNGQFF. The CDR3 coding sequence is TGTGCCAGCAGTTACTGGTTTCGGGGGAATGGGCAGTTCTTC.